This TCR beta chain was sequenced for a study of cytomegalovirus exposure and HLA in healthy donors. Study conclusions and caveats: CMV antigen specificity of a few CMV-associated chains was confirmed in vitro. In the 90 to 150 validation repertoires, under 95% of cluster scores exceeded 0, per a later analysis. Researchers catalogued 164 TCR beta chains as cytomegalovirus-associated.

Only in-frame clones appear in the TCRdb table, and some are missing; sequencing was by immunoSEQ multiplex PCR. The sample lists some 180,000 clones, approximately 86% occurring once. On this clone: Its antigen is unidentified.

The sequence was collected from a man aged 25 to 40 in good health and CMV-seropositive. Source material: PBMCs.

The CDR3 region is CASSLETGGLNQPQHF. DNA of the CDR3: TGTGCCAGCAGCTTAGAGACAGGGGGCCTTAATCAGCCCCAGCATTTT. V is TRBV7-8 and J is TRBJ1-5, with TRBD1 matching 10 bases. The CDR3 contains 16 residues. Trimming at V came to 1 base and at J to 4 bases, leaving 4 bases not matched to a gene. Germline CDR1 reads SGHVS; CDR2 reads FQNEAQ.